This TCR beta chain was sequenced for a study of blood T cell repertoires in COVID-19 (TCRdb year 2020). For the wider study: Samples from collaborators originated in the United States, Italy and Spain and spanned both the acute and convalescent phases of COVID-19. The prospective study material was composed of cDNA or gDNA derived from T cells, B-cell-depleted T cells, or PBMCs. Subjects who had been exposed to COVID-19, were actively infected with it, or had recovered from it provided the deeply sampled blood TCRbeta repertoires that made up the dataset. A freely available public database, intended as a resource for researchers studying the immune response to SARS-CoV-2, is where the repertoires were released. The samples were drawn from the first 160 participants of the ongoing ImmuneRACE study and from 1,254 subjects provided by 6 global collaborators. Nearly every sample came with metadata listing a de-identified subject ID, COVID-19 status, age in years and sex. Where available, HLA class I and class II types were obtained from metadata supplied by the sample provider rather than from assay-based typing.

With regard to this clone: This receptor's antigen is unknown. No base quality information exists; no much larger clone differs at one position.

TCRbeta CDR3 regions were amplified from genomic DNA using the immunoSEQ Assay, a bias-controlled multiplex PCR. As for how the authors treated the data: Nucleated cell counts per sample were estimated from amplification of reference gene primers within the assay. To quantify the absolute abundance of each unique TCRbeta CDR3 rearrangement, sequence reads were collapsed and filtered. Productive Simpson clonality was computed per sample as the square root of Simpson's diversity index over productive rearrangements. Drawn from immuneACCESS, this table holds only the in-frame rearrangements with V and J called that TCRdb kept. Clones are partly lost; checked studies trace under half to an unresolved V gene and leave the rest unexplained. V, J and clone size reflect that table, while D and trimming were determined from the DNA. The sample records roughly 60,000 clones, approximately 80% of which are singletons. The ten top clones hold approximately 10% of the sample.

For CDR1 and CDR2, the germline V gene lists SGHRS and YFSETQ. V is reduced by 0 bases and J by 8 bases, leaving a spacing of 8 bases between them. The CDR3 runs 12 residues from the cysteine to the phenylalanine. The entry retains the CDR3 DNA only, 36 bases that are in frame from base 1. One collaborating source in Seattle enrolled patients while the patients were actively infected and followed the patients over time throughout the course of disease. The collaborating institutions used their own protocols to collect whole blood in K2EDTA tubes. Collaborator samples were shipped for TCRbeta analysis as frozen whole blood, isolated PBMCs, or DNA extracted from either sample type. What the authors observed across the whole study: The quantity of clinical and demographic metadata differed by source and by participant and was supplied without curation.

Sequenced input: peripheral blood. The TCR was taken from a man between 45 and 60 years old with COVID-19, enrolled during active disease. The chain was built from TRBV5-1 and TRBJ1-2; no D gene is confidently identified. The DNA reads TGCGCCAGCAGCTTGGGACTCTTCGGCTACACCTTC. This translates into CASSLGLFGYTF.